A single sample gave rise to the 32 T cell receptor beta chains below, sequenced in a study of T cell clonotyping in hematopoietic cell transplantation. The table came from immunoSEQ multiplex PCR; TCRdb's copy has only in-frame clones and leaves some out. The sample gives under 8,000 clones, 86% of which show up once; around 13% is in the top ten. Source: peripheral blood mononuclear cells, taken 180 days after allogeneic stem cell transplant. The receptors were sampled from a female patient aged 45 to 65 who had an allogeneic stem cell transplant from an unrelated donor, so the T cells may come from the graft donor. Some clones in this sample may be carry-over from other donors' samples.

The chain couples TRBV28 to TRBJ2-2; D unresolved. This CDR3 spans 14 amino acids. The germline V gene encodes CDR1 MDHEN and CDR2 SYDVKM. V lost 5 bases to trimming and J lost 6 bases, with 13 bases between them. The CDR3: CASSPPVGAGELFF. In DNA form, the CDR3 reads TGTGCCAGCAGTCCGCCCGTTGGGGCCGGGGAGCTGTTTTTT.

CDR3 bases: TGTGCCAGCAGCCGCCGAATTCGAATGGGTGGCTACACCTTC. Amino acids: CASSRRIRMGGYTF. The chain recombines TRBV28 with TRBJ1-2; no clear D. CDR3 length: 14 amino acids. Germline loops: CDR1 MDHEN, CDR2 SYDVKM. Trimming stripped 6 bases from V and 7 bases from J, with 18 bases between.

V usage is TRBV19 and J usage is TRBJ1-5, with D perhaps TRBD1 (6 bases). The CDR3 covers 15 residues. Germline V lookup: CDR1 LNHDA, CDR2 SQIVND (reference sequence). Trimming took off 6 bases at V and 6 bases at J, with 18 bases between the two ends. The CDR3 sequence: CASRPLLGGSQPQHF. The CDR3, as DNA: TGTGCCAGTAGACCCCTTCTAGGGGGGAGTCAGCCCCAGCATTTT. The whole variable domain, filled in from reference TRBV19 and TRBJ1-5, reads DGGITQSPKYLFRKEGQNVTLSCEQNLNHDAMYWYRQDPGQGLRLIYYSQIVNDFQKGDIAEGYSVSREKKESFPLTVTSAQKNPTAFYLCASRPLLGGSQPQHFGDGTRLSIL.

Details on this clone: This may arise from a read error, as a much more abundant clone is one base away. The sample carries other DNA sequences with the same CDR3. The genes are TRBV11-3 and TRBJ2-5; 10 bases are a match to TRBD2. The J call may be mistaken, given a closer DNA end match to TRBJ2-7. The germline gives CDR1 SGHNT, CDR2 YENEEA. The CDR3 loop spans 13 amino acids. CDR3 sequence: CASRASGSDEQYF. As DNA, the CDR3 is TGCGCCAGCAGGGCTAGCGGGAGCGACGAGCAGTACTTC.

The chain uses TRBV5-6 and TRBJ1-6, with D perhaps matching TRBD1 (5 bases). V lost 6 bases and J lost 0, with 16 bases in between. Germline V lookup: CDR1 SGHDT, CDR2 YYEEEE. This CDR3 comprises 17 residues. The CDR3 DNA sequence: TGTGCCAGCAATATGGGACTCCAGAGCTCCTATAATTCACCCCTCCACTTT. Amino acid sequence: CASNMGLQSSYNSPLHF. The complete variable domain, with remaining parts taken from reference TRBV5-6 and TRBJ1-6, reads DAGVTQSPTHLIKTRGQQVTLRCSPKSGHDTVSWYQQALGQGPQFIFQYYEEEERQRGNFPDRFSGHQFPNYSSELNVNALLLGDSALYLCASNMGLQSSYNSPLHFGNGTRLTVT.

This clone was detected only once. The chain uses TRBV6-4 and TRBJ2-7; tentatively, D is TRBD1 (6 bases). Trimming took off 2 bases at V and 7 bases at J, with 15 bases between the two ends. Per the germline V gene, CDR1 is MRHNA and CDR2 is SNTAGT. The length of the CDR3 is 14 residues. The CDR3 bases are TGTGCCAGCAGTGACAGGGTGGGGGCAAGTGAGCAGTACTTC. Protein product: CASSDRVGASEQYF.

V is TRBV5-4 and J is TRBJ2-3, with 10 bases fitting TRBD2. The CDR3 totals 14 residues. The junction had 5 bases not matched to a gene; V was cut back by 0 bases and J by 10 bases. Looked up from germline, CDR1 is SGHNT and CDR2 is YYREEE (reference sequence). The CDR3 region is CASSLVASGGAQYF. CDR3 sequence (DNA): TGTGCCAGCAGCTTGGTGGCTAGCGGGGGCGCGCAGTATTTT.

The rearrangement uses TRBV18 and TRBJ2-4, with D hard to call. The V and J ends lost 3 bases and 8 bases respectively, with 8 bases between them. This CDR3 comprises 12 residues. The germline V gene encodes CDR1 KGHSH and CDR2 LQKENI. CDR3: CASSPSEDIQYF. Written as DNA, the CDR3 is TGTGCCAGCTCACCTTCCGAAGACATTCAGTACTTC.

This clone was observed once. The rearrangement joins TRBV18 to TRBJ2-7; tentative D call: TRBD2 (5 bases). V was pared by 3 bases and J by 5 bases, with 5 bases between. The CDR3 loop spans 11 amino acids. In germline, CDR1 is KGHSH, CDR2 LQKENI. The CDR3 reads CASSPRDEQYF. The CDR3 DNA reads TGTGCCAGCTCACCGAGGGACGAGCAGTACTTC.

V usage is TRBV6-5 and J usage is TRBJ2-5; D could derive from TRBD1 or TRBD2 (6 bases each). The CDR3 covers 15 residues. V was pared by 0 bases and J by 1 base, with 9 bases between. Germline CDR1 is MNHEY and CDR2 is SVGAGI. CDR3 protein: CASSYSGGTQETQYF. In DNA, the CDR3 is TGTGCCAGCAGTTACTCAGGGGGGACCCAAGAGACCCAGTACTTC.

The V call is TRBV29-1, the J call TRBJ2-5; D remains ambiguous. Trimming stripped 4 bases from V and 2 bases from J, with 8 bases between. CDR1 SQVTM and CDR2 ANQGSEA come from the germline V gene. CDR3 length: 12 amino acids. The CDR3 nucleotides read TGCAGCGTTGTCCCCGGGCAAGAGACCCAGTACTTC. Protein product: CSVVPGQETQYF.

As DNA, the CDR3 is TGTGCCATCAGTGAGGGACAGGGCTACTATGGCTACACCTTC. It encodes CAISEGQGYYGYTF. The J gene is TRBJ1-2, the V gene TRBV10-3; 8 bases map to TRBD1. The germline gives CDR1 ENHRY, CDR2 SYGVKD. The ends lost 2 bases at V and 3 bases at J; junction bases unmatched: 2. The CDR3 totals 14 residues.

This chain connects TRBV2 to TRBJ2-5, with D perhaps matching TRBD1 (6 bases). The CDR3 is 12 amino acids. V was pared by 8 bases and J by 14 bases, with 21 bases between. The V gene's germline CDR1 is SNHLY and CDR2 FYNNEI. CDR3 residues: CASSNRVGPIYF. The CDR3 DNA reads TGTGCCAGCTCTAACAGGGTGGGCCCCATCTACTTC.

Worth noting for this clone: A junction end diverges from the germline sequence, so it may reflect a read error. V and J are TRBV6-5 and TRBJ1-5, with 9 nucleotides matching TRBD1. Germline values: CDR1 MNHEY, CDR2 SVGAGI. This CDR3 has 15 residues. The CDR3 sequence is CASSYSTGGDQPQHF. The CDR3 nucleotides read TGTGCCAGCAGTTACTCGACAGGGGGGGATCAACCCCAGCATTTT.

The CDR3, as DNA: TGTGCCAGCAGTGAGACAGGGGGCTGGCAGCCCCAGCATTTT. It translates to CASSETGGWQPQHF. The V call is TRBV6-1, the J call TRBJ1-5; the match to TRBD1 covers 10 bases. This CDR3 spans 14 amino acids. V shed 3 bases and J 7 bases; nucleotides not matched to a gene: 3. Germline loops: CDR1 MNHNS, CDR2 SASEGT.

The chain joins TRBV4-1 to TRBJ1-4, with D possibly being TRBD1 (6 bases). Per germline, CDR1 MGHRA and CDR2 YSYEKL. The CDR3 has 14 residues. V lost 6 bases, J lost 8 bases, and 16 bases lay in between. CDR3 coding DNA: TGCGCCAGCAGTTTCTCAGGGGCGGGGGAAAAACTGTTTTTT. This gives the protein CASSFSGAGEKLFF.

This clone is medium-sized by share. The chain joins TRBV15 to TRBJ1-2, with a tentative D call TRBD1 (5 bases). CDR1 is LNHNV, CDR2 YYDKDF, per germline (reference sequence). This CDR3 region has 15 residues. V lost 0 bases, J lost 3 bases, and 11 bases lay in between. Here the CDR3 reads CATSRDKGTDYGYTF. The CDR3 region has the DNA TGTGCCACCAGCAGAGATAAGGGGACGGACTATGGCTACACCTTC.

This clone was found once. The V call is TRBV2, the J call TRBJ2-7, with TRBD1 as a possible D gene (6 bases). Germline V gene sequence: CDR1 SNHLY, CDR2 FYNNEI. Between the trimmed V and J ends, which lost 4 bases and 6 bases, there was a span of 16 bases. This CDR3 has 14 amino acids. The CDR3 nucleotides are TGTGCCAGCAGTGCCGGGACACCGGGGAGCGAGCAGTACTTC. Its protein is CASSAGTPGSEQYF.

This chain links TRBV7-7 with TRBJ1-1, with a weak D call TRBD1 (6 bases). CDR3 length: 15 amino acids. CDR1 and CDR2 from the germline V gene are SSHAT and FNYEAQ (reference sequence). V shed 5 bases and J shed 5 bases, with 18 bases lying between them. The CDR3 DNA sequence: TGTGCCAGCAGCCCCAATTTGGGGGCTGGAACTGAAGCTTTCTTT. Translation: CASSPNLGAGTEAFF.

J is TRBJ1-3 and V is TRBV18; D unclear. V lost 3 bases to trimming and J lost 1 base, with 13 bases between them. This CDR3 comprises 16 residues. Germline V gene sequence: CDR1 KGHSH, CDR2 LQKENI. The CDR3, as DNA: TGTGCCAGCTCACCCGCCGCAGCCCAATCTGGAAACACCATATATTTT. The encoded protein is CASSPAAAQSGNTIYF. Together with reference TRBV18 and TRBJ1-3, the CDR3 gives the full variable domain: NAGVMQNPRHLVRRRGQEARLRCSPMKGHSHVYWYRQLPEEGLKFMVYLQKENIIDESGMPKERFSAEFPKEGPSILRIQQVVRGDSAAYFCASSPAAAQSGNTIYFGEGSWLTVV.

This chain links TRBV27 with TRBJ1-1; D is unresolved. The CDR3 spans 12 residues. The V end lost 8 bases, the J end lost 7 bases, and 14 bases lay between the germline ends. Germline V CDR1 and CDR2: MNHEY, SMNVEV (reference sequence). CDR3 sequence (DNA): TGTGCCAGCGATAACACGGAATATGAAGCTTTCTTT. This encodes CASDNTEYEAFF.

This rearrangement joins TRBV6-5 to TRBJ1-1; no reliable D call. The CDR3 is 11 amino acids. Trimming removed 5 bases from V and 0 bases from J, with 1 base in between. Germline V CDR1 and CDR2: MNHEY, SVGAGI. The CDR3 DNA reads TGTGCCAGCAGTGTGAACACTGAAGCTTTCTTT. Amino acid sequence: CASSVNTEAFF.

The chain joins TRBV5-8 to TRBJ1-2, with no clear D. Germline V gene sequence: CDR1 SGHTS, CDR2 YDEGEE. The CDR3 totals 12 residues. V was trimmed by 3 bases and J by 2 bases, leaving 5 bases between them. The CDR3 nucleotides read TGTGCCAGCAGCTCGCGGAACTATGGCTACACCTTC. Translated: CASSSRNYGYTF.

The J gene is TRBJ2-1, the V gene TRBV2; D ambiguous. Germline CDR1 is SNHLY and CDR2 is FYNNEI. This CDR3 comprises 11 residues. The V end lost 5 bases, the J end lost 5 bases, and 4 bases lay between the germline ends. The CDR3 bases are TGTGCCAGCAGTTACGACAATGAGCAGTTCTTC. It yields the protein CASSYDNEQFF.

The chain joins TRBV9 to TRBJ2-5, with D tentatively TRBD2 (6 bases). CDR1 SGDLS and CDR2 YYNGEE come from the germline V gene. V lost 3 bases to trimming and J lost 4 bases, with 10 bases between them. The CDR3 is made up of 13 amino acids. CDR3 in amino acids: CASSGGTAETQYF. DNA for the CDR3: TGTGCCAGCAGCGGCGGGACTGCAGAGACCCAGTACTTC.

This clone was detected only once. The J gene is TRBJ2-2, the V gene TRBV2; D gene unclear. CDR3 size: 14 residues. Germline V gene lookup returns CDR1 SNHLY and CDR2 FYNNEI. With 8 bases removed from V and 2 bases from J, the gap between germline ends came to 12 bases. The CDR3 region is CASFKGSNTGELFF. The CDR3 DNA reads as TGTGCCAGCTTTAAGGGAAGTAACACCGGGGAGCTGTTTTTT.

The DNA of the CDR3 is TGCGCCAGCAGCCTAACAGGGGGCGAAAAACTGTTTTTT. This codes for CASSLTGGEKLFF. This chain uses TRBV4-1 with TRBJ1-4, with TRBD1 matching over 9 bases. V lost 4 bases, J lost 8 bases, and 2 bases stayed unmatched. Germline CDR1 and CDR2: MGHRA and YSYEKL. The length of the CDR3 is 13 residues.

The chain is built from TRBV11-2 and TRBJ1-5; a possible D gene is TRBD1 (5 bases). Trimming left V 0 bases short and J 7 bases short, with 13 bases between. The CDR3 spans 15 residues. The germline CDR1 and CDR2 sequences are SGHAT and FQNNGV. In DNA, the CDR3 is TGTGCCAGCAGCTTAGACGGATGGGGCGGCCAGCCCCAGCATTTT. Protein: CASSLDGWGGQPQHF. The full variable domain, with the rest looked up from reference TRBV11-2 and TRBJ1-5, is EAGVAQSPRYKIIEKRQSVAFWCNPISGHATLYWYQQILGQGPKLLIQFQNNGVVDDSQLPKDRFSAERLKGVDSTLKIQPAKLEDSAVYLCASSLDGWGGQPQHFGDGTRLSIL.

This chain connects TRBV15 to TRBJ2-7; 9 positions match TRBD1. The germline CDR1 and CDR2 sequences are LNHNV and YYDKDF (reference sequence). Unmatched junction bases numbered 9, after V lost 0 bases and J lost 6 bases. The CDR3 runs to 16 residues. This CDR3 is CATSRENRDRVSEQYF. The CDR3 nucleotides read TGTGCCACCAGCAGAGAGAACCGGGACAGGGTGTCCGAGCAGTACTTC.

The CDR3 reads CASSQGRNYGYTF. The CDR3 nucleotides read TGCGCCAGCAGCCAAGGCAGAAACTATGGCTACACCTTC. The rearrangement uses TRBV4-1 and TRBJ1-2, with D unresolved. The CDR3 is 13 residues long. V lost 1 base to trimming and J lost 2 bases, with 5 bases between them. CDR1 is MGHRA and CDR2 is YSYEKL in the germline V gene.

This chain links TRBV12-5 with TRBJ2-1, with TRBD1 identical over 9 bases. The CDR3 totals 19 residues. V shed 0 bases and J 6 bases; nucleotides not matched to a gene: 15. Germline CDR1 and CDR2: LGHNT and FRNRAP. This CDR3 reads CASGLVPLHDRGWANEQFF. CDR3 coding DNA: TGTGCTAGTGGTTTGGTACCGCTTCACGACAGGGGGTGGGCCAATGAGCAGTTCTTC.

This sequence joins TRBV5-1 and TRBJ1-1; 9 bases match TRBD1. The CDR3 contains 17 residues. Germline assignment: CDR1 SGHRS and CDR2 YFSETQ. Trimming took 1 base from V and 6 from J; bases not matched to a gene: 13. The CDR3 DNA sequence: TGCGCCAGCAGCTTGTTGGTGACGGGACAGGGCAACCCTGAAGCTTTCTTT. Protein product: CASSLLVTGQGNPEAFF.